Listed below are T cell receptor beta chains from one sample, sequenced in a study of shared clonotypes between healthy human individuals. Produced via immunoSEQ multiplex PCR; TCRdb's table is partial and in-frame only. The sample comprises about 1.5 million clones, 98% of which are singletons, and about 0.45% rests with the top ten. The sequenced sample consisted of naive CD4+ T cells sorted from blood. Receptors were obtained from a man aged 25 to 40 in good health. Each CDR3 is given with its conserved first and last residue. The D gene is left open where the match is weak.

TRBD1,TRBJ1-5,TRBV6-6,CASRETGVNQPQHF,TGTGCCAGCAGGGAGACAGGGGTAAATCAGCCCCAGCATTTT
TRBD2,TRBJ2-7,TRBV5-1,CASSYRTSGSYEQYF,TGCGCCAGCAGCTACCGGACTAGCGGCTCCTACGAGCAGTACTTC
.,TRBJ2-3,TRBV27,CASYSSADTQYF,TGTGCCTCTTACAGCAGCGCAGATACGCAGTATTTT
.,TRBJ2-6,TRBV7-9,CASSLLPGTGANVLTF,TGTGCCAGCAGCTTATTACCGGGGACTGGGGCCAACGTCCTGACTTTC
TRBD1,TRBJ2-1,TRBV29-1,CSVRQGAINEQFF,TGCAGCGTCCGACAGGGGGCTATCAATGAGCAGTTCTTC
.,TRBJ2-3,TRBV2,CASLWDSDTQYF,TGTGCCAGCCTCTGGGATTCGGATACGCAGTATTTT
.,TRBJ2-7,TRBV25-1,CASSRVTYEQYF,TGTGCCAGCAGTCGGGTTACCTACGAGCAGTACTTC
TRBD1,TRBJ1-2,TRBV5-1,CASSLTVGQGYGYTF,TGCGCCAGCAGCTTGACTGTCGGACAGGGCTATGGCTACACCTTC
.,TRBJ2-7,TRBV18,CASSPAGVLGEQYF,TGTGCCAGCTCACCCGCCGGGGTTCTTGGCGAGCAGTACTTC
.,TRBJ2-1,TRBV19,CASILEKICGEQFF,TGTGCCAGTATACTAGAGAAGATTTGCGGTGAGCAGTTCTTC
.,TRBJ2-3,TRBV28,CASSLVPGAGTDTQYF,TGTGCCAGCAGTTTGGTCCCGGGAGCCGGCACAGATACGCAGTATTTT
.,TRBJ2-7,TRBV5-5,CASSSPGGGLSYEQYF,TGTGCCAGCAGCTCCCCGGGGGGCGGTCTCTCCTACGAGCAGTACTTC
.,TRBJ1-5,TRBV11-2,CASSLGWGRNQPQHF,TGTGCCAGCAGCTTAGGGTGGGGGCGAAATCAGCCCCAGCATTTT
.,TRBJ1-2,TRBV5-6,CASSDNRVRYGYTF,TGTGCCAGCAGCGACAACAGGGTTCGGTATGGCTACACCTTC
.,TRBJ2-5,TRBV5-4,CATSSRQADFGETQYF,TGTGCCACCTCCTCGAGGCAAGCGGATTTTGGAGAGACCCAGTACTTC
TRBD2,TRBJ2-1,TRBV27,CASSSRSGRYNEQFF,TGTGCCAGCAGCTCGCGAAGCGGGAGGTACAATGAGCAGTTCTTC
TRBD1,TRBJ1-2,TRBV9,CASSPWTGGNYGYTF,TGTGCCAGCAGCCCCTGGACAGGCGGTAACTATGGCTACACCTTC
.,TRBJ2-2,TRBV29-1,CSVEGRVNTGELFF,TGCAGCGTTGAAGGGAGGGTCAACACCGGGGAGCTGTTTTTT
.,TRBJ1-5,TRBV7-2,CASSLGPGSNQPQHF,TGTGCCAGCAGCTTAGGGCCAGGGAGCAATCAGCCCCAGCATTTT
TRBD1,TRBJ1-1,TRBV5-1,CASSSRTGGAASEAFF,TGCGCCAGCAGCTCTAGGACAGGGGGCGCAGCGTCTGAAGCTTTCTTT
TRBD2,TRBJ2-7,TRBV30,CAWRLLAGGSEQYF,TGTGCCTGGCGTTTACTAGCGGGAGGGAGTGAGCAGTACTTC
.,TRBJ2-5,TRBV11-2,CASSLGRGASWSTETQYF,TGTGCCAGCAGCTTAGGCAGGGGGGCCTCATGGTCGACAGAGACCCAGTACTTC
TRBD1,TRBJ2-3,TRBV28,CASSTIHRGDTQYF,TGTGCCAGCAGCACCATCCACAGGGGCGATACGCAGTATTTT
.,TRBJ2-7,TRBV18,CASSPPARLDEQYF,TGTGCCAGCTCACCACCTGCACGGTTGGACGAGCAGTACTTC
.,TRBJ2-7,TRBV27,CASSRQVGYEQYF,TGTGCCAGCAGCCGACAGGTAGGCTACGAGCAGTACTTC
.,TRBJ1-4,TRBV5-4,CASSLAGGENEKLFF,TGTGCCAGCAGCTTGGCCGGGGGGGAAAATGAAAAACTGTTTTTT
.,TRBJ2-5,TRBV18,CASSSSAQETQYF,TGTGCCAGCTCATCGAGCGCACAAGAGACCCAGTACTTC